The sequence of this TCR beta chain was determined in a study of blood T cell repertoires in COVID-19. Turning to the study itself: PBMCs, B-cell-depleted T cells, or T cells were the source of the cDNA or gDNA that made up the material.

Sequencing used immunoSEQ multiplex PCR; TCRdb keeps in-frame clones, though not all of them. The repertoire holds around 140,000 clones, with 80% to 90% as singletons. Germline CDR1 SGDLS, CDR2 YYNGEE. CDR3 length: 16 residues. V shed 4 bases and J shed 8 bases, with 22 bases lying between them. The sequenced material came from peripheral blood. The chain couples TRBV9 to TRBJ2-1; tentative D call: TRBD2 (6 bases). This receptor was taken from a man aged 50-60 years who had recovered from COVID-19. The CDR3 reads CASSPRRRAGEDEQFF. The CDR3 DNA follows: TGTGCCAGCAGCCCGAGGCGCCGGGCCGGGGAGGATGAGCAGTTCTTC.